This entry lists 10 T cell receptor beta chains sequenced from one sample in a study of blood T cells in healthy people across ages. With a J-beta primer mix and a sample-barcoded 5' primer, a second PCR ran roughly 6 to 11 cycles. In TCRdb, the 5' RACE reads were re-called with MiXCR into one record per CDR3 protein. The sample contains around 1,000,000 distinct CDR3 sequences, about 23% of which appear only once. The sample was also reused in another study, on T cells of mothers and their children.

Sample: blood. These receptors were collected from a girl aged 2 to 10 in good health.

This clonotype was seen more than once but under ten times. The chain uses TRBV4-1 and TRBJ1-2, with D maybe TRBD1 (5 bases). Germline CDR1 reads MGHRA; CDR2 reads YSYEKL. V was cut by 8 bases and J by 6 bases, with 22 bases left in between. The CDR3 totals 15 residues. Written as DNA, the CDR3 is TGCGCCAGCCAAGGTTCGGATACGGGACTAGATGGCTACACCTTC. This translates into CASQGSDTGLDGYTF.

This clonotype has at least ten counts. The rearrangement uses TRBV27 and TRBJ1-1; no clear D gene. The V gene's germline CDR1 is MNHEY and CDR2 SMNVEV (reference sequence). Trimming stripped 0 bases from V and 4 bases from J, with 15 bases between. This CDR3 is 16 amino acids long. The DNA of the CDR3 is TGTGCCAGCAGTTTATCGGCCCTGGGTCCCATCACTGAAGCTTTCTTT. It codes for CASSLSALGPITEAFF.

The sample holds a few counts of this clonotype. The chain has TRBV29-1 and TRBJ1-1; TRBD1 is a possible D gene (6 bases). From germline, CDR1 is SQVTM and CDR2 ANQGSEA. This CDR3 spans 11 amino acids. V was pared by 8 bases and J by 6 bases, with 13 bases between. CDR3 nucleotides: TGCAGCAGCGAGGGGGATTCTGAAGCTTTCTTT. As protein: CSSEGDSEAFF.

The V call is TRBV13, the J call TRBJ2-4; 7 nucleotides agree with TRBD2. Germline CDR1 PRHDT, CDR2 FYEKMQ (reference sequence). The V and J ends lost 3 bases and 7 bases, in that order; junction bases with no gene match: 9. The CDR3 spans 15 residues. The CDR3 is CASSFSGHGGNIQYF. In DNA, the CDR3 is TGTGCCAGCAGCTTTTCCGGGCACGGGGGGAACATTCAGTACTTC.

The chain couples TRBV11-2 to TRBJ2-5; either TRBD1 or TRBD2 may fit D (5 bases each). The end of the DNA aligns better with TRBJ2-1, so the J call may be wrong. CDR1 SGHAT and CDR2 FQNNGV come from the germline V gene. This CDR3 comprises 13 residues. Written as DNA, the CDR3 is TGTGCCAGCAGCATGGGACCTCCACGCGGGCAGTTCTTC. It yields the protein CASSMGPPRGQFF.

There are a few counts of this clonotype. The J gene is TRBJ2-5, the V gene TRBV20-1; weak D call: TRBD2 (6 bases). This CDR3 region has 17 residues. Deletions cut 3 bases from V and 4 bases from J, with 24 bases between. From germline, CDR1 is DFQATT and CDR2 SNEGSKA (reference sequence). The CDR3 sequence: CSARRPRSTSSIETQYF. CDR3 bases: TGCAGTGCTAGGCGTCCCCGGAGTACTAGCTCTATAGAGACCCAGTACTTC.

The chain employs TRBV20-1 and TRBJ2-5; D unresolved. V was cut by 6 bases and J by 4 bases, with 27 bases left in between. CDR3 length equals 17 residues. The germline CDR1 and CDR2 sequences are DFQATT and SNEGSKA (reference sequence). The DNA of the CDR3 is TGCAGTGCCAGACCCTCACTCGGACCACTTGTAGCAGAGACCCAGTACTTC. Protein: CSARPSLGPLVAETQYF.

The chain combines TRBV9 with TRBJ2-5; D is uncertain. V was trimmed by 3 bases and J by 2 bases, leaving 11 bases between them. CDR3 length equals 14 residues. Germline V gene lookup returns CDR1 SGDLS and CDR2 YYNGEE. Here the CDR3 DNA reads TGTGCCAGCAGCGGACCCGGGTATCAAGAGACCCAGTACTTC. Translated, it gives CASSGPGYQETQYF.

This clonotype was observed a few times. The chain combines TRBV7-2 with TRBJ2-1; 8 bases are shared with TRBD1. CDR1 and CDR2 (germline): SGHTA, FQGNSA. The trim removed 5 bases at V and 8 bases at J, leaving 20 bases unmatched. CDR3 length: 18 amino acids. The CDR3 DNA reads TGTGCCAGCAGCCCTGGGGCCTGGGGGACAGGAGGTTTTTATGAGCAGTTCTTC. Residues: CASSPGAWGTGGFYEQFF.

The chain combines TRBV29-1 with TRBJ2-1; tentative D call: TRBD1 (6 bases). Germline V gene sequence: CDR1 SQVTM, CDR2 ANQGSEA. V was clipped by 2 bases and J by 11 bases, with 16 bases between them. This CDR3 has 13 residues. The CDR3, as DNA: TGCAGCGTTGAATTTTCAAGGGACAAAAAGCAGTTCTTC. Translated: CSVEFSRDKKQFF.